The rows below give T cell receptor beta chains drawn from one sample of a study of blood T cell repertoires in COVID-19. Generated by immunoSEQ multiplex PCR, the TCRdb table keeps only in-frame clones and is missing some. The repertoire consists of about 21,000 clones, with more than 65% occurring once and the leading ten covering 56%. The sequenced sample was peripheral blood. The origin of the receptors is an elderly man with acute or convalescent COVID-19. Each CDR3 is given with its conserved first and last residue. A D gene is named only where the DNA matches it firmly.

d_gene	v_gene	CDR3aa
TRBD1	TRBV7-8	CASSRAGTGVLFDTEAFF
TRBD2	TRBV7-3	CASSPGLASGRSGWETQYF
TRBD2	TRBV7-4	CAWTLGGETQYF
TRBD1	TRBV19	CASSRDSLSHSPLHF
-	TRBV5-1	CASSSTGDFGYGYTF
-	TRBV18	CASSKDSRNTEAFF
TRBD1	TRBV10-3	CAISETGGDGYTF
TRBD1	TRBV7-3	CASSWGQGTSPLHF
TRBD1	TRBV6-2/TRBV6-3	CASSYPTGGAGETQYF
TRBD1	TRBV6-5	CASTLGQGSQPQHF
-	TRBV12-5	CASVRAGGAGEKLFF
-	TRBV9	CASSVNQGTDTQYF
-	TRBV7-2	CASSPGIGNTIYF
TRBD2	TRBV30	CAWSPKLAGDFSEQFF
TRBD1	TRBV2	CASSEANDRGEKLFF
-	TRBV3-1/TRBV3-2	CASSQDRGEGCNQPQHF
-	TRBV5-1	CASSLLQETQYF
-	TRBV11-2	CASSQGTSSYNSPLHF
-	TRBV27	CASSFFGRGSYNEQFF
-	TRBV6-2/TRBV6-3	CASSYSPGADQPQHF
TRBD1	TRBV29-1	CSVGTGGPEKLFF
-	TRBV9	CASSAGGGSNEKLFF
TRBD2	TRBV5-1	CASSMTSGTYDLAKNIQYF
-	TRBV28	CASSPPYGSSGNTIYF
-	TRBV9	CASSTQGSGENIQYF
-	TRBV19	CASSSLTSRNEKLFF
TRBD1	TRBV7-9	CASSLGGTGGAGQFF
-	TRBV4-1	CASSQDRSGETQYF
TRBD1	TRBV27	CASSSYQGAHEKLFF
TRBD1	TRBV15	CATSLRGRQGDQPQHF
TRBD2	TRBV3-1/TRBV3-2	CASSQASGSAGELFF
-	TRBV7-9	CASSRALGTSYEQYF
TRBD2	TRBV7-3	CASSPSGLAGGAQQFF
TRBD2	TRBV19	CASSRLAGGPTGELFF
-	TRBV9	CASSARQQNTEAFF
TRBD1	TRBV12-3/TRBV12-4	CASRVTGGFGYTF
-	TRBV5-4	CASSVQEPHSPLHF
-	TRBV2	CASSHRRWVRENYGYTF
TRBD2	TRBV4-3	CASSQVSAGREVGELFF
TRBD2	TRBV28	CATVRGLAGAGDEQFF
-	TRBV5-1	CASSNPTGGSGNTIYF
TRBD2	TRBV14	CASSLKPGLAQEAQYF